A single sample gave rise to the 31 T cell receptor beta chains below, sequenced in a study of identical twins (TCRdb year 2016). The library was prepared using 5' RACE. TCRdb shows the sequencer as Illumina HiSeq 2000. The public reads were reprocessed in TCRdb via fastp at Q25 and MiXCR, keeping in-frame beta chains. Entries are consolidated by CDR3 protein sequence, retaining the most common genes and DNA. This sample lists approximately 260,000 distinct CDR3 sequences; roughly 13% were detected once. Of the sample, 7% to 9% falls within the top ten clones. Sequenced material: memory (CD45RO+) T cells sorted from blood. This sample's cell subset or site label indicates: CD45RO+ enriched T cells. The receptor source for this set is a woman aged 18-29 years in good health.

This chain connects TRBV5-6 to TRBJ2-3, with a weak D call TRBD2 (6 bases). Deletions cut 4 bases from V and 2 bases from J, with 14 bases between. Germline V lookup: CDR1 SGHDT, CDR2 YYEEEE. This CDR3 region has 15 residues. In DNA form, the CDR3 reads TGTGCCAGCAGCACCCCCCCGGGACTCACAGATACGCAGTATTTT. It specifies CASSTPPGLTDTQYF.

This sequence joins TRBV20-1 and TRBJ2-1; possible D gene TRBD2, 5 bases. V was trimmed by 5 bases and J by 3 bases, leaving 11 bases between them. CDR1 DFQATT and CDR2 SNEGSKA come from the germline V gene (reference sequence). The CDR3 sequence is 13 residues long. As DNA, the CDR3 is TGCAGTGCTCTTCCGGGAATCTACAATGAGCAGTTCTTC. As protein: CSALPGIYNEQFF.

This clonotype turned up a few times. V is TRBV19 and J is TRBJ1-1; D gene unclear. The CDR3 is made up of 15 amino acids. Trimming took 7 bases from V and 3 from J, leaving 18 bases between them. CDR1 LNHDA and CDR2 SQIVND come from the germline V gene (reference sequence). The CDR3 loop reads CASTFATTKDTEAFF. CDR3 nucleotide sequence: TGTGCCAGTACTTTTGCGACCACTAAGGACACTGAAGCTTTCTTT.

V gene TRBV9 combines with J gene TRBJ2-1; 9 nucleotides agree with TRBD2. The ends lost 2 bases at V and 2 bases at J; junction bases unmatched: 5. The CDR3 contains 16 residues. Germline V gene sequence: CDR1 SGDLS, CDR2 YYNGEE. CDR3 sequence: CASSVLSGSTYNEQFF. In nucleotides, the CDR3 is TGTGCCAGCAGCGTCCTTAGCGGGAGTACCTACAATGAGCAGTTCTTC.

This clonotype was found a few times. The J gene is TRBJ2-7, the V gene TRBV11-3, with a tentative D call TRBD1 (5 bases). Germline CDR1 and CDR2: SGHNT and YENEEA. Deletions cut 1 base from V and 7 bases from J, with 8 bases between. The CDR3 covers 12 residues. For the CDR3, the DNA is TGTGCCAGCAGCTTAGGTGACAGAGAGCAGTACTTC. Protein product: CASSLGDREQYF.

The chain joins TRBV5-5 to TRBJ2-1, with a tentative D call TRBD2 (5 bases). Looked up from germline, CDR1 is SGHKS and CDR2 is YYEKEE (reference sequence). The CDR3 has 16 residues. V lost 1 base and J lost 7, with 18 bases in between. CDR3 sequence reads: CASSLLWVAGGNEQFF. CDR3 in DNA: TGTGCCAGCAGCTTGCTTTGGGTCGCGGGTGGGAATGAGCAGTTCTTC.

About this clonotype: Germline and junction disagree at one end, which may indicate a read error. The chain joins TRBV3-1 to TRBJ2-1, with 13 bases that match TRBD2. Per germline, CDR1 LGHDT and CDR2 YNNKEL (reference sequence). This CDR3 comprises 14 residues. CDR3 in amino acids: CASSPTSGGPTRLF. Written as DNA, the CDR3 is TGTGCCAGCAGCCCGACTAGCGGGGGGCCCACCCGACTCTTC.

Of note for this clonotype: This is likely a read error, given that the CDR3 carries no conserved phenylalanine or tryptophan at its end. The limits of the CDR3 on the DNA are not certain, so only TCRdb's listed CDR3 is given. The V call is TRBV24-1, the J call TRBJ2-2; the table's TRBD1 call for D was not verified on the DNA. CDR1 and CDR2 (germline): KGHDR, SFDVKD. The length of the CDR3 is 9 amino acids, counting both ends. This CDR3 is CATPARGFG.

In regard to this clonotype: An end of the junction differs from the germline gene, which may be a read error. The V call is TRBV7-7, the J call TRBJ2-1; D is unclear. CDR1 and CDR2 from the germline V gene are SSHAT and FNYEAQ (reference sequence). The CDR3 is 13 residues long. Written as DNA, the CDR3 is TGTGCTAGCAGCTTAACCAGCTACAATGAGCAGTTCTTC. It encodes CASSLTSYNEQFF.

This chain links TRBV10-1 with TRBJ2-7; TRBD2 agrees at 11 bases. J gave up 3 bases and V 3 bases, and 7 bases lay outside the gene matches. The CDR3 extends over 16 amino acids. Germline CDR1 and CDR2: WNHNN and SYGVQD (reference sequence). CDR3 nucleotide sequence: TGCGCCAGCAGTGATATAGCGGGAGGGCAAATCTACGAGCAGTACTTC. It codes for CASSDIAGGQIYEQYF.

The rearrangement joins TRBV30 to TRBJ2-1; 7 bases are a match to TRBD2. Per germline, CDR1 GTSNPN and CDR2 SVGIG (reference sequence). The CDR3 runs 14 residues. V was clipped by 4 bases and J by 6 bases; unmatched bases: 9. DNA for the CDR3: TGTGCCTGGAACCGACTAGCCAATTCCAATGAGCAGTTCTTC. This gives the protein CAWNRLANSNEQFF.

This clonotype has just a few counts. The chain links TRBV29-1 to TRBJ2-1; 10 nucleotides match TRBD2. V gave up 4 bases and J gave up 3 bases; unmatched junction bases: 9. Germline values: CDR1 SQVTM, CDR2 ANQGSEA. The CDR3 spans 16 residues. The CDR3 nucleotides are TGCAGCGTTGTTAGCGGGAGGTTGGGACTCTACAATGAGCAGTTCTTC. Amino acid sequence: CSVVSGRLGLYNEQFF.

The CDR3 protein is CATSIGLPPYEQYF. The CDR3 nucleotides are TGTGCCACCAGCATAGGGCTCCCCCCCTACGAGCAGTACTTC. This chain links TRBV15 with TRBJ2-7; D remains ambiguous. This CDR3 has 14 residues. Trimming removed 4 bases at V and 2 bases at J, with 12 bases between. The germline gives CDR1 LNHNV, CDR2 YYDKDF (reference sequence). The whole variable domain, filled in from reference TRBV15 and TRBJ2-7, reads DAMVIQNPRYQVTQFGKPVTLSCSQTLNHNVMYWYQQKSSQAPKLLFHYYDKDFNNEADTPDNFQSRRPNTSFCFLDIRSPGLGDTAMYLCATSIGLPPYEQYFGPGTRLTVT.

In this sample, this clonotype turned up a few times. The rearrangement links TRBV5-1 to TRBJ2-7; D perhaps matches TRBD1 (5 bases). This CDR3 region has 18 residues. V dropped 0 bases and J dropped 1 base, with 20 bases sitting between them. CDR1 is SGHRS and CDR2 is YFSETQ in the germline V gene. CDR3: CASSLGPMAQGGSYEQYF. The DNA for the CDR3 is TGCGCCAGCAGCTTGGGCCCGATGGCGCAGGGTGGTTCCTACGAGCAGTACTTC.

There are a few counts of this clonotype. The gene calls are TRBV11-2 and TRBJ2-2, with 8 positions matching TRBD2. The CDR3 covers 16 residues. V was clipped by 5 bases and J by 7 bases; unmatched bases: 12. CDR1 SGHAT and CDR2 FQNNGV come from the germline V gene. The CDR3 nucleotides read TGTGCCAGCAGCCGTGGGATAGCGGGATATTACGGGGAGCTGTTTTTT. This codes for CASSRGIAGYYGELFF.

This clonotype was observed a few times. The chain couples TRBV20-1 to TRBJ1-5, with D unresolved. Per the germline V gene, CDR1 is DFQATT and CDR2 is SNEGSKA (reference sequence). This CDR3 region has 13 residues. V was trimmed by 2 bases and J by 4 bases, leaving 9 bases between them. The CDR3 DNA reads TGCAGTGCTAGAATCAGGCCGAATCAGCCCCAGCATTTT. This translates into CSARIRPNQPQHF.

This clonotype turned up a few times. CDR3 DNA: TGTGCCAGCAGCTCCCGGGGAAGATCCCAGCATTTT. It is translated as CASSSRGRSQHF. The V call is TRBV7-2, the J call TRBJ1-5; D is unresolved. CDR3 length: 12 residues. V was pared by 4 bases and J by 11 bases, with 12 bases between. Germline V gene lookup returns CDR1 SGHTA and CDR2 FQGNSA.

This clonotype was counted ten times or more. The chain uses TRBV15 and TRBJ1-5, with TRBD1 as a possible D gene (5 bases). V was clipped by 0 bases and J by 2 bases, with 17 bases between them. Germline values: CDR1 LNHNV, CDR2 YYDKDF (reference sequence). The CDR3 is 18 amino acids. Written as DNA, the CDR3 is TGTGCCACCAGCAGAGAGGGGCTCCTAGGGGAAGGCAATCAGCCCCAGCATTTT. Translation: CATSREGLLGEGNQPQHF. The full variable domain, with the rest looked up from reference TRBV15 and TRBJ1-5, is DAMVIQNPRYQVTQFGKPVTLSCSQTLNHNVMYWYQQKSSQAPKLLFHYYDKDFNNEADTPDNFQSRRPNTSFCFLDIRSPGLGDTAMYLCATSREGLLGEGNQPQHFGDGTRLSIL.

The table lists this clonotype with many counts. The V and J genes are TRBV9 and TRBJ2-7; TRBD1 matches at 7 bases. Trimming cost V 4 bases and J 3 bases; bases outside gene matches: 4. The germline gives CDR1 SGDLS, CDR2 YYNGEE. CDR3 length: 13 residues. The CDR3 loop is CASSFQGDYEQYF. CDR3 in DNA: TGTGCCAGCAGCTTCCAGGGGGACTACGAGCAGTACTTC.

This clonotype was recorded many times. V usage is TRBV2 and J usage is TRBJ1-1; D might be TRBD1 (5 bases). Trimming cost V 5 bases and J 7 bases, with 8 bases left between them. Germline V gene data show CDR1 as SNHLY and CDR2 as FYNNEI. This CDR3 is 11 amino acids long. CDR3 sequence: CASSYDSEAFF. The DNA of the CDR3 is TGTGCCAGCAGTTACGACAGTGAAGCTTTCTTT.

This clonotype was recorded at least ten times. The chain couples TRBV20-1 to TRBJ2-1; TRBD2 matches at 10 bases. Germline CDR1 is DFQATT and CDR2 is SNEGSKA (reference sequence). Trimming cost V 0 bases and J 8 bases; bases outside gene matches: 7. The CDR3 sequence is 15 residues long. DNA of the CDR3: TGCAGTGCTAGAGATGTCCTAGCGGGAGATTATGAGCAGTTCTTC. It codes for CSARDVLAGDYEQFF.

The genes are TRBV11-2 and TRBJ1-5; TRBD1 agrees at 9 bases. The CDR3 covers 18 residues. CDR1 is SGHAT, CDR2 FQNNGV, per germline. With V trimmed by 2 bases and J by 4 bases, 12 bases remained unmatched. CDR3 DNA sequence: TGTGCCAGCAGCTTACTCTCTGGGACAGGGAGGAATAATCAGCCCCAGCATTTT. The encoded protein is CASSLLSGTGRNNQPQHF.

This clonotype occurred many times. The V gene is TRBV7-2, the J gene TRBJ2-3; D is possibly TRBD1 or TRBD2 (5 bases each). Trimming took off 3 bases at V and 4 bases at J, with 8 bases between the two ends. Germline-derived CDR1 and CDR2 are SGHTA and FQGNSA. The CDR3 covers 13 residues. CDR3 DNA: TGTGCCAGCAGCTTGAGGGGATCAGATACGCAGTATTTT. Translation gives CASSLRGSDTQYF.

The V gene is TRBV12-3 or TRBV12-4, the J gene TRBJ1-2; maybe TRBD1 (5 bases). CDR3 size: 14 residues. The V end lost 5 bases, the J end lost 4 bases, and 14 bases lay between the germline ends. The CDR3 sequence is CASSAGRDLYGYTF. CDR3 DNA: TGTGCCAGCAGTGCCGGGCGGGACCTCTATGGCTACACCTTC.

The J gene is TRBJ2-2, the V gene TRBV6-1; 8 positions agree with TRBD2. Germline V gene data show CDR1 as MNHNS and CDR2 as SASEGT. This CDR3 contains 13 residues. J was trimmed by 7 bases and V by 6 bases; bases with no gene match: 4. CDR3 in DNA: TGTGCCAGCAGCAGACTAGCGCACGGGGAGCTGTTTTTT. As protein: CASSRLAHGELFF.

The sample holds many counts of this clonotype. This chain links TRBV12-3 or TRBV12-4 with TRBJ1-1; 8 bases are a match to TRBD1. V gave up 4 bases and J gave up 11 bases; unmatched junction bases: 6. The CDR3 totals 12 residues. The CDR3 DNA follows: TGTGCCAGCAGTTCCTCGGACAGGGCGGCTTTCTTT. This encodes CASSSSDRAAFF.

This clonotype was counted many times. V is TRBV5-1 and J is TRBJ2-1; D unresolved. From germline, CDR1 is SGHRS and CDR2 YFSETQ. This CDR3 has 14 residues. V was pared by 0 bases and J by 5 bases, with 9 bases between. For the CDR3, the DNA is TGCGCCAGCAGCTTGGATCCGGAAAACAATGAGCAGTTCTTC. It specifies CASSLDPENNEQFF.

This rearrangement joins TRBV20-1 to TRBJ2-7, with D possibly being TRBD1 or TRBD2 (5 bases each). Germline-derived CDR1 and CDR2 are DFQATT and SNEGSKA (reference sequence). Trimming stripped 2 bases from V and 2 bases from J, with 10 bases between. The CDR3 loop spans 13 amino acids. CDR3 residues: CSARPGATYEQYF. The CDR3 DNA is TGCAGTGCTAGACCCGGGGCGACCTACGAGCAGTACTTC.

There are a few counts of this clonotype. The chain combines TRBV29-1 with TRBJ2-7; no clear D. The CDR3 totals 12 residues. Trimming removed 5 bases from V and 3 bases from J, with 11 bases in between. Germline V gene lookup returns CDR1 SQVTM and CDR2 ANQGSEA. CDR3 in amino acids: CSVTFGYYEQYF. CDR3 bases: TGCAGCGTTACGTTTGGTTACTACGAGCAGTACTTC.

This clonotype was picked up many times. The V gene is TRBV27, the J gene TRBJ2-7, with D perhaps matching TRBD1 or TRBD2 (5 bases each). This CDR3 is built from 15 residues. Between the trimmed V and J ends, which lost 7 bases and 1 base, there was a span of 17 bases. Germline V gene sequence: CDR1 MNHEY, CDR2 SMNVEV (reference sequence). CDR3 loop: CASTPPGAFSYEQYF. The CDR3 DNA sequence: TGTGCCAGCACCCCCCCCGGGGCCTTTTCCTACGAGCAGTACTTC.

This clonotype was seen ten or more times. The CDR3 coding sequence is TGTGCCAGCAGTTTACGGGGGGGGGAAGAGACCCAGTACTTC. Translated, it gives CASSLRGGEETQYF. The chain is built from TRBV12-3 or TRBV12-4 and TRBJ2-5; the match to TRBD2 covers 8 bases. V was clipped by 2 bases and J by 3 bases; unmatched bases: 2. The CDR3 is 14 residues long.